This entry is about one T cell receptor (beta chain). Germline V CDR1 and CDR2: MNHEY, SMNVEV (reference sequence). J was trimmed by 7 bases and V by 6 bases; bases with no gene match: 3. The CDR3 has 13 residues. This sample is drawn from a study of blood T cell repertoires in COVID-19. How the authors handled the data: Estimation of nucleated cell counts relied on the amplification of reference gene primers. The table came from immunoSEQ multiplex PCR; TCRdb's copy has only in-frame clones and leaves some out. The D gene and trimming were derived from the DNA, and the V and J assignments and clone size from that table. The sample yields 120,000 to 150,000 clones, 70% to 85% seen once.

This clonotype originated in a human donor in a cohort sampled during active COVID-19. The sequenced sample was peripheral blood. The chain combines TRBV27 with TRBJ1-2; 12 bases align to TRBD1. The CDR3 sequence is CASRGQGARGYTF. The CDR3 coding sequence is TGTGCCAGCAGGGGACAGGGGGCTCGTGGCTACACCTTC.